The rows below give T cell receptor beta chains drawn from one sample of a study of blood T cell repertoires in COVID-19. TCRdb's copy holds only in-frame clones and misses some; the assay was immunoSEQ multiplex PCR. The sample has under 40,000 clones, around 87% seen once. The material sequenced was peripheral blood. These receptors were taken from a man aged 55 to 69 with active COVID-19. CDR3s include the opening cysteine and the closing phenylalanine or tryptophan. D genes are given only for firm matches. The size field is filled for only some rows; it gives once, few, many or a size class.

V gene: TRBV5-5
D gene: .
clone size: .
J gene: TRBJ1-2
CDR3 DNA: TGTGCCAGCAGTCTGAACGGGGACTATGGCTACACCTTC
CDR3 protein: CASSLNGDYGYTF

V gene: TRBV30
D gene: .
clone size: .
J gene: TRBJ2-2
CDR3 DNA: TGTGCCTGGGTTATGCCCGAGAGGTTGGTATCCGGGGAGCTGTTTTTT
CDR3 protein: CAWVMPERLVSGELFF

V gene: TRBV5-4
D gene: .
clone size: .
J gene: TRBJ1-2
CDR3 DNA: TGTGCCAGCAGCCTACAGGGTAACTATGGCTACACCTTC
CDR3 protein: CASSLQGNYGYTF

V gene: TRBV7-9
D gene: .
clone size: .
J gene: TRBJ2-5
CDR3 DNA: TGTGCCAGCAGCTTAGAGACTCTTCCGGAGACCCAGTACTTC
CDR3 protein: CASSLETLPETQYF

V gene: TRBV5-5
D gene: TRBD1
clone size: .
J gene: TRBJ1-2
CDR3 DNA: TGTGCCAGCAGCCCAGACAGGGCTGGCTACACCTTC
CDR3 protein: CASSPDRAGYTF

V gene: TRBV6-2/TRBV6-3
D gene: .
clone size: .
J gene: TRBJ2-1
CDR3 DNA: TGTGCCAGCAGTTGGACATTCAATGAGCAGTTCTTC
CDR3 protein: CASSWTFNEQFF

V gene: TRBV7-2
D gene: .
clone size: .
J gene: TRBJ2-1
CDR3 DNA: TGTGCCAGCAGCTTAGGGGGCCCTTCCTACAATGAGCAGTTCTTC
CDR3 protein: CASSLGGPSYNEQFF

V gene: TRBV11-2
D gene: .
clone size: .
J gene: TRBJ2-2
CDR3 DNA: TGTGCCAGCAGCTTACAGGCGAACACCGGGGAGCTGTTTTTT
CDR3 protein: CASSLQANTGELFF

V gene: TRBV7-9
D gene: .
clone size: few
J gene: TRBJ2-7
CDR3 DNA: TGTGCCAGCAGCTTATCCGGCTACGAGCAGTACTTC
CDR3 protein: CASSLSGYEQYF

V gene: TRBV30
D gene: .
clone size: .
J gene: TRBJ2-6
CDR3 DNA: TGTGCCTGCTCGGGGAACAGGGTGCTAGCTGGGGCCAACGTCCTGACTTTC
CDR3 protein: CACSGNRVLAGANVLTF

V gene: TRBV6-2/TRBV6-3
D gene: .
clone size: .
J gene: TRBJ2-1
CDR3 DNA: TGTGCCAGCAGTTACGCTGAGGGAACCTCCTACAATGAGCAGTTCTTC
CDR3 protein: CASSYAEGTSYNEQFF

V gene: TRBV5-1
D gene: TRBD2
clone size: .
J gene: TRBJ2-5
CDR3 DNA: TGCGCCAGCAGCCCAATATCTCTCGCGGGGGGGGAGACCCAGTACTTC
CDR3 protein: CASSPISLAGGETQYF

V gene: TRBV7-9
D gene: TRBD2
clone size: few
J gene: TRBJ2-5
CDR3 DNA: TGTGCCAGCAGCCAACCGCGGGGGGGCGGCCAAGAGACCCAGTACTTC
CDR3 protein: CASSQPRGGGQETQYF

V gene: TRBV19
D gene: TRBD1
clone size: .
J gene: TRBJ2-7
CDR3 DNA: TGTGCCAGTAGTCTGTCGACAGGGGAAATCTACGAGCAGTACTTC
CDR3 protein: CASSLSTGEIYEQYF

V gene: TRBV11-3
D gene: TRBD1
clone size: .
J gene: TRBJ2-1
CDR3 DNA: TGTGCCAGCAGCCCCGGGTCCGGACAGGGTTTGGGTGAGCAGTTCTTC
CDR3 protein: CASSPGSGQGLGEQFF

V gene: TRBV6-5
D gene: TRBD1
clone size: .
J gene: TRBJ1-3
CDR3 DNA: TGTGCCAGCAGACAGGGGTTGGGAAACACCATATATTTT
CDR3 protein: CASRQGLGNTIYF

V gene: TRBV2
D gene: .
clone size: .
J gene: TRBJ2-5
CDR3 DNA: TGTGCCAGCAGTGAAATTATTCAGACCCAGTACTTC
CDR3 protein: CASSEIIQTQYF

V gene: TRBV27
D gene: .
clone size: once
J gene: TRBJ2-1
CDR3 DNA: TGTGCCACCCGGGAGTGGGGAGACGCTAGCTCCTACAATGAGCAGTTCTTC
CDR3 protein: CATREWGDASSYNEQFF

V gene: TRBV27
D gene: .
clone size: .
J gene: TRBJ1-1
CDR3 DNA: TGTGCCAGCAGTAACAACAGGCCCGGGAGGACTGAAGCTTTCTTT
CDR3 protein: CASSNNRPGRTEAFF

V gene: TRBV7-2
D gene: TRBD2
clone size: once
J gene: TRBJ2-1
CDR3 DNA: TGTGCCAGCAGCCCCCAGAGGACTAGCGGGGGCCCCTACAATGAGCAGTTCTTC
CDR3 protein: CASSPQRTSGGPYNEQFF

V gene: TRBV6-2/TRBV6-3
D gene: .
clone size: .
J gene: TRBJ2-2
CDR3 DNA: TGTGCCAGCAGTCCCGGGACTCCGAACACCGGGGAGCTGTTTTTT
CDR3 protein: CASSPGTPNTGELFF

V gene: TRBV6-4
D gene: .
clone size: .
J gene: TRBJ2-1
CDR3 DNA: TGTGCCAGCAGTGACACGACAGGCCGGTATAATGAGCAGTTCTTC
CDR3 protein: CASSDTTGRYNEQFF

V gene: TRBV13
D gene: .
clone size: once
J gene: TRBJ2-7
CDR3 DNA: TGTGCCAGCAGCTTAGGAGACGGCGGTGGGTACGAGCAGTACTTC
CDR3 protein: CASSLGDGGGYEQYF

V gene: TRBV7-9
D gene: .
clone size: .
J gene: TRBJ1-2
CDR3 DNA: TGTGCCAGCAGCTTAGCCAGGGGCTATGGCTACACCTTC
CDR3 protein: CASSLARGYGYTF

V gene: TRBV27
D gene: TRBD1
clone size: .
J gene: TRBJ2-7
CDR3 DNA: TGTGCCAGCAGTTTCCAGGGACAGGGGTCCCACGAGCAGTACTTC
CDR3 protein: CASSFQGQGSHEQYF

V gene: TRBV6-5
D gene: TRBD2
clone size: .
J gene: TRBJ2-2
CDR3 DNA: TGTGCCAGCAGTACTAGCGGGGGGGCCACCGGGGAGCTGTTTTTT
CDR3 protein: CASSTSGGATGELFF

V gene: TRBV3-1/TRBV3-2
D gene: TRBD1
clone size: .
J gene: TRBJ1-5
CDR3 DNA: TGTGCCAGCAGCCAAGCTGACAGGGGTAAGCCCCAGCATTTT
CDR3 protein: CASSQADRGKPQHF

V gene: TRBV27
D gene: .
clone size: .
J gene: TRBJ1-6
CDR3 DNA: TGTGCCAGCGGAAACAGGCCGAGCTCCTATAATTCACCCCTCCACTTT
CDR3 protein: CASGNRPSSYNSPLHF

V gene: TRBV6-6
D gene: .
clone size: .
J gene: TRBJ1-1
CDR3 DNA: TGTGCCAGCAGTCCAGGAGGACGGGCGGGCACTGAAGCTTTCTTT
CDR3 protein: CASSPGGRAGTEAFF

V gene: TRBV19
D gene: .
clone size: .
J gene: TRBJ2-1
CDR3 DNA: TGTGCCAGTAGTCCCCAAGGTAGCGGAGTGTACAATGAGCAGTTCTTC
CDR3 protein: CASSPQGSGVYNEQFF

V gene: TRBV7-2
D gene: .
clone size: .
J gene: TRBJ2-2
CDR3 DNA: TGTGCCAGCAGCTGGCGGAAGTGGGGGGAGCTGTTTTTT
CDR3 protein: CASSWRKWGELFF

V gene: TRBV5-1
D gene: .
clone size: .
J gene: TRBJ2-7
CDR3 DNA: TGCGCCAGCAGCTCTCCCGGGACTTCCTACGAGCAGTACTTC
CDR3 protein: CASSSPGTSYEQYF

V gene: TRBV5-6
D gene: TRBD2
clone size: once
J gene: TRBJ2-3
CDR3 DNA: TGTGCCAGCAGCTTTCTGGGCGGGAGTACGACAGATACGCAGTATTTT
CDR3 protein: CASSFLGGSTTDTQYF

V gene: TRBV6-6
D gene: TRBD2
clone size: .
J gene: TRBJ2-1
CDR3 DNA: TGTGCCAGCATTAGCGGGAGGGGGAGCTCCTACAATGAGCAGTTCTTC
CDR3 protein: CASISGRGSSYNEQFF

V gene: TRBV7-6
D gene: TRBD2
clone size: few
J gene: TRBJ2-7
CDR3 DNA: TGTGCCAGCAGCCCCAGGGCGGGAGGGGGTAGCGAGCAGTACTTC
CDR3 protein: CASSPRAGGGSEQYF

V gene: TRBV7-9
D gene: .
clone size: .
J gene: TRBJ2-4
CDR3 DNA: TGTGCCAGCAGCTTAGGGACAGCCGAAAACATTCAGTACTTC
CDR3 protein: CASSLGTAENIQYF

V gene: TRBV11-2
D gene: .
clone size: .
J gene: TRBJ2-7
CDR3 DNA: TGTGCCAGCAGCGCCACTGATCCCCCCTACGAGCAGTACTTC
CDR3 protein: CASSATDPPYEQYF

V gene: TRBV7-6
D gene: .
clone size: .
J gene: TRBJ1-1
CDR3 DNA: TGTGCCAGCAGCTCCCAGTCTGGGGCGGAGAACACTGAAGCTTTCTTT
CDR3 protein: CASSSQSGAENTEAFF

V gene: TRBV5-1
D gene: .
clone size: .
J gene: TRBJ2-1
CDR3 DNA: TGCGCCAGCAGCTTGAACGGGGGAGGCGGCTACAATGAGCAGTTCTTC
CDR3 protein: CASSLNGGGGYNEQFF

V gene: TRBV5-1
D gene: TRBD2
clone size: .
J gene: TRBJ2-5
CDR3 DNA: TGCGCCAGCAGCTTTTATAGCGGGGGGACCCAAGAGACCCAGTACTTC
CDR3 protein: CASSFYSGGTQETQYF

V gene: TRBV15
D gene: .
clone size: .
J gene: TRBJ1-5
CDR3 DNA: TGTGCCACCGGGTGGGGGGGGACATGGAATCAGCCCCAGCATTTT
CDR3 protein: CATGWGGTWNQPQHF

V gene: TRBV3-1/TRBV3-2
D gene: TRBD2
clone size: .
J gene: TRBJ2-3
CDR3 DNA: TGTGCCAGCAGCCAAGATCCCCTAGCGGGGCGAACAGATACGCAGTATTTT
CDR3 protein: CASSQDPLAGRTDTQYF